One and the same sample provided the 20 T cell receptor beta chains below, sequenced in a study of blood T cell repertoires in COVID-19 (dated by TCRdb to the early 2020s). The library was produced with the immunoSEQ multiplex PCR assay. TCRdb re-hosts the immuneACCESS table, in-frame sequences only. Its copies lack some clones; in the studies checked, an unresolved V gene accounts for under half of them, and the cause for the rest is not known. Present in this sample are some 290,000 clones, 85% to 90% of which were seen just once. Jointly, the top ten make up 3.6% of the sample. The sample comprised peripheral blood. The receptor set was obtained from a man between 18 and 35 years old with active or convalescent COVID-19.

This sequence joins TRBV3-1 (or the pseudogene TRBV3-2) and TRBJ2-1; no firm D call. The V and J ends lost 0 bases and 0 bases respectively, with 12 bases between them. Germline CDR1 is LGHDT and CDR2 is YNNKEL (reference sequence). The CDR3 loop spans 17 amino acids. The CDR3 nucleotides are TGTGCCAGCAGCCAAGATTTGGCGGCTAGCTCCTACAATGAGCAGTTCTTC. Translating gives CASSQDLAASSYNEQFF.

The CDR3 loop is CSAGGGNYGYTF. CDR3 in DNA: TGCAGCGCTGGGGGCGGAAACTATGGCTACACCTTC. J is TRBJ1-2 and V is TRBV29-1; perhaps TRBD1 as D (6 bases). Trimming removed 7 bases from V and 2 bases from J, with 11 bases in between. This CDR3 is built from 12 residues. The germline gives CDR1 SQVTM, CDR2 ANQGSEA.

V usage is TRBV5-5 and J usage is TRBJ1-5; 7 nucleotides agree with TRBD1. The CDR3 runs 14 residues. Germline trimming cut 1 base from V and 7 bases from J; bases unmatched to any gene: 5. Per germline, CDR1 SGHKS and CDR2 YYEKEE (reference sequence). This CDR3 reads CASSLRPGGQPQHF. The DNA for the CDR3 is TGTGCCAGCAGCTTGCGGCCAGGGGGACAGCCCCAGCATTTT.

This clone has a handful of counts. The chain links TRBV5-1 to TRBJ1-1, with 7 bases fitting TRBD1. The CDR3 contains 13 residues. Trimming at V came to 2 bases and at J to 7 bases, leaving 5 bases not matched to a gene. Germline CDR1 is SGHRS and CDR2 is YFSETQ. The CDR3 DNA follows: TGCGCCAGCAGCTTTAGACAGGGCTATGAAGCTTTCTTT. It codes for CASSFRQGYEAFF.

The genes are TRBV19 and TRBJ1-1; D gene unclear. Germline lookup yields CDR1 LNHDA and CDR2 SQIVND (reference sequence). V gave up 5 bases and J gave up 4 bases, with 14 bases separating them. The CDR3 is 14 amino acids. CDR3 nucleotide sequence: TGTGCCAGTAGTTCCCCCCTATATGGCACTGAAGCTTTCTTT. Translation: CASSSPLYGTEAFF.

This clone was counted a few times. V and J are TRBV4-1 and TRBJ2-7; possible D gene TRBD2, 5 bases. V was cut by 0 bases and J by 2 bases, with 11 bases left in between. Per germline, CDR1 MGHRA and CDR2 YSYEKL. This CDR3 has 15 residues. CDR3 amino acids: CASSQDEGLAYEQYF. CDR3 sequence (DNA): TGCGCCAGCAGCCAAGATGAGGGTTTGGCCTACGAGCAGTACTTC.

This rearrangement joins TRBV6-5 to TRBJ2-2; D not certain. This CDR3 contains 14 residues. Germline V lookup: CDR1 MNHEY, CDR2 SVGAGI. Trimming removed 7 bases at V and 5 bases at J, with 14 bases between. In DNA form, the CDR3 reads TGTGCCAGCATGACGGGTACCGGTACCGGGGAGCTGTTTTTT. It encodes CASMTGTGTGELFF.

This clone was counted between two and nine times. The genes are TRBV27 and TRBJ1-5, with TRBD1 as a possible D gene (6 bases). V was pared by 6 bases and J by 7 bases, with 16 bases between. Germline V lookup: CDR1 MNHEY, CDR2 SMNVEV (reference sequence). There are 14 residues in the CDR3. The CDR3 sequence: CASSNRAQGQPQHF. The CDR3 bases are TGTGCCAGCAGCAACAGGGCGCAGGGACAGCCCCAGCATTTT.

The chain combines TRBV14 with TRBJ1-2; D not certain. This CDR3 contains 14 residues. Trimming stripped 4 bases from V and 4 bases from J, with 13 bases between. The germline gives CDR1 SGHDN, CDR2 FVKESK. This CDR3 is CASSPAVTRYGYTF. The CDR3 DNA follows: TGTGCCAGCAGCCCCGCGGTCACACGCTATGGCTACACCTTC.

This chain joins TRBV7-3 and TRBJ2-2; 9 bases are a match to TRBD1. After removal of 5 bases from V and 4 bases from J, the junction contained 5 bases not matched to a gene. Germline V CDR1 and CDR2: SGHTA, FQGTGA. The CDR3 has 15 residues. Here the CDR3 reads CASSVDRGGTGELFF. The CDR3 DNA reads as TGTGCCAGCAGCGTGGACAGGGGTGGCACCGGGGAGCTGTTTTTT.

This chain connects TRBV29-1 to TRBJ2-7, with 10 positions matching TRBD1. The germline CDR1 and CDR2 sequences are SQVTM and ANQGSEA. This CDR3 region has 13 residues. J was trimmed by 4 bases and V by 4 bases; bases with no gene match: 4. The CDR3 sequence: CSVVLGQGYEQYF. In DNA, the CDR3 is TGCAGCGTTGTTCTGGGACAGGGGTACGAGCAGTACTTC.

The V call is TRBV24-1, the J call TRBJ1-2, with D unresolved. Trimming pared 9 bases from V and 0 bases from J, leaving 7 bases between. Germline CDR1 KGHDR, CDR2 SFDVKD. CDR3 length: 12 residues. The CDR3 sequence: CATSDTNYGYTF. The CDR3, as DNA: TGTGCCACCTCCGACACTAACTATGGCTACACCTTC.

The chain recombines TRBV27 with TRBJ2-5; TRBD2 is a possible D gene (5 bases). Deletions cut 3 bases from V and 2 bases from J, with 7 bases between. Germline CDR1 and CDR2: MNHEY and SMNVEV (reference sequence). CDR3 length: 13 residues. DNA for the CDR3: TGTGCCAGCAGTTTCCGGGAACAAGAGACCCAGTACTTC. Encoded protein: CASSFREQETQYF.

The chain recombines TRBV28 with TRBJ2-7, with 9 bases aligning to TRBD1. Germline V lookup: CDR1 MDHEN, CDR2 SYDVKM. The CDR3 is made up of 16 amino acids. Losses at the gene ends were 3 bases for V and 3 bases for J; bases not matched to a gene: 9. The CDR3 protein is CASSFDTGGIYYEQYF. The CDR3, as DNA: TGTGCCAGCAGTTTTGACACAGGGGGCATATACTACGAGCAGTACTTC.

This chain joins TRBV11-2 and TRBJ2-7, with 9 nucleotides matching TRBD2. The CDR3 spans 15 residues. Germline V gives CDR1 SGHAT, CDR2 FQNNGV. Unmatched junction bases numbered 8, after V lost 2 bases and J lost 6 bases. This CDR3 is CASSLTPGTSSEQYF. In DNA form, the CDR3 reads TGTGCCAGCAGCTTAACCCCCGGGACTAGCTCCGAGCAGTACTTC.

V and J are TRBV27 and TRBJ1-5; 9 nucleotides line up with TRBD1. From germline, CDR1 is MNHEY and CDR2 SMNVEV (reference sequence). V gave up 4 bases and J gave up 5 bases; unmatched junction bases: 0. The CDR3 has 13 amino acids. The CDR3 is CASSWDRDQPQHF. The CDR3 bases are TGTGCCAGCAGTTGGGACAGGGATCAGCCCCAGCATTTT.

The chain combines TRBV2 with TRBJ1-2, with unresolved D. V lost 7 bases, J lost 8 bases, and 11 bases lay in between. CDR1 is SNHLY and CDR2 is FYNNEI in the germline V gene. The CDR3 totals 11 residues. In nucleotides, the CDR3 is TGTGCCAGCAATCGCGGTCTGGGCTACACCTTC. As protein: CASNRGLGYTF.

The chain has TRBV6-5 and TRBJ1-1, with a weak D call TRBD1 (6 bases). The CDR3 spans 14 residues. The germline V gene has CDR1 MNHEY and CDR2 SVGAGI. V was shortened by 6 bases and J by 4 bases, with 15 bases between the two germline ends. CDR3: CASRDEQGSTEAFF. CDR3 in DNA: TGTGCCAGCAGGGACGAACAGGGAAGCACTGAAGCTTTCTTT.

The chain couples TRBV9 to TRBJ2-1, with 12 bases matching TRBD2. The germline gives CDR1 SGDLS, CDR2 YYNGEE. This CDR3 contains 19 residues. V was pared by 4 bases and J by 10 bases, with 21 bases of the junction left unmatched. CDR3 DNA: TGTGCCAGCAGCCCAAGACCCCTGCTGGCTAGCGGGAGGGCCGACGAGCAGTTCTTC. Protein sequence: CASSPRPLLASGRADEQFF. The whole variable domain, filled in from reference TRBV9 and TRBJ2-1, reads DSGVTQTPKHLITATGQRVTLRCSPRSGDLSVYWYQQSLDQGLQFLIQYYNGEERAKGNILERFSAQQFPDLHSELNLSSLELGDSALYFCASSPRPLLASGRADEQFFGPGTRLTVL.

J is TRBJ1-1 and V is TRBV24-1; TRBD1 aligns across 9 bases. The CDR3 is 15 residues long. Per germline, CDR1 KGHDR and CDR2 SFDVKD. After removal of 3 bases from V and 1 base from J, the junction contained 2 bases not matched to a gene. Written as DNA, the CDR3 is TGTGCCACCAGTGATGGACAGGGGAAGAACACTGAAGCTTTCTTT. It encodes CATSDGQGKNTEAFF.